One sample yielded the 10 T cell receptor beta chains listed below, sequenced in a study of T cells after yellow fever vaccination (dated by TCRdb to between 2018 and 2021). Library creation used 5' RACE. Data came from an Illumina HiSeq 2500. TCRdb passed the public sequencing reads through fastp at Q25 and MiXCR, retaining productive beta sequences. Identical CDR3 protein sequences are pooled into one entry, listed with their most common genes and DNA. The sample table records 300,000 or so distinct CDR3 sequences; approximately 8% of these occur just once. Around 17% of the sample is in the top ten clones. In light of the paper, this sample's treatment or condition label describes: live attenuated yellow fever vaccine strain. This specimen was PBMCs, taken roughly 45 days after the first yellow fever vaccination. Receptors originate from a young man who received the YFV17D yellow fever vaccine.

This clonotype was counted many times. The chain joins TRBV20-1 to TRBJ2-1; D is unclear. V dropped 0 bases and J dropped 0 bases, with 9 bases sitting between them. The CDR3 totals 15 residues. From germline, CDR1 is DFQATT and CDR2 SNEGSKA (reference sequence). The CDR3 sequence is CSARDRLSSYNEQFF. CDR3 in DNA: TGCAGTGCTAGAGATCGCCTTAGCTCCTACAATGAGCAGTTCTTC.

This chain links TRBV6-5 with TRBJ1-1; D remains ambiguous. The V gene lost 8 bases and the J gene lost 10 bases, with 14 bases spanning the gap. CDR1 and CDR2 (germline): MNHEY, SVGAGI. The CDR3 covers 11 residues. The CDR3 nucleotides are TGTGCCAGCGGCCTAGGGAGGCGAGCTTTCTTT. Translated, it gives CASGLGRRAFF.

In its sample, this clonotype was seen a few times. The chain carries TRBV7-2 and TRBJ2-1, with D perhaps TRBD2 (7 bases). This CDR3 contains 15 residues. Trimming removed 1 base from V and 12 bases from J, with 19 bases in between. In germline, CDR1 is SGHTA, CDR2 FQGNSA. The CDR3 bases are TGTGCCAGCAGCTTAGGAGGGGGGGCTACAATGAGGCAGTTCTTC. This translates into CASSLGGGATMRQFF.

In this sample, this clonotype turned up a few times. The CDR3 loop reads CASSLESWATEAFF. The CDR3 DNA is TGTGCCAGCAGCTTAGAATCGTGGGCCACTGAAGCTTTCTTT. The rearrangement links TRBV7-2 to TRBJ1-1; D not certain. Deletions cut 1 base from V and 4 bases from J, with 10 bases between. There are 14 residues in the CDR3. CDR1 is SGHTA and CDR2 is FQGNSA in the germline V gene.

V and J are TRBV7-2 and TRBJ2-3; D possibly corresponds to TRBD1 (5 bases). This CDR3 is 17 amino acids long. V lost 1 base and J lost 3, with 17 bases in between. The germline V gene encodes CDR1 SGHTA and CDR2 FQGNSA. CDR3 nucleotides: TGTGCCAGCAGCTTAGTTGGGGCTCGACTCTGGACAGATACGCAGTATTTT. This sequence encodes CASSLVGARLWTDTQYF.

This chain links TRBV27 with TRBJ2-1; 15 positions match TRBD2. The CDR3 runs to 15 residues. CDR1 MNHEY and CDR2 SMNVEV come from the germline V gene (reference sequence). Trimming removed 5 bases from V and 9 bases from J; junction bases left unmatched: 5. The CDR3 is CASSGLAGGQSEQFF. The CDR3 nucleotides are TGTGCCAGCAGTGGACTAGCGGGGGGGCAAAGTGAGCAGTTCTTC.

In this sample, this clonotype turned up a few times. The chain links TRBV5-1 to TRBJ1-6; no firm D call. CDR1 and CDR2 from the germline V gene are SGHRS and YFSETQ. CDR3 length: 14 residues. Trimming removed 4 bases from V and 7 bases from J, with 12 bases in between. The CDR3, as DNA: TGCGCCAGCAGCCAAGGCTCGGGGAATTCACCCCTCCACTTT. It translates to CASSQGSGNSPLHF.

CDR3 amino acids: CASTGANVLTF. In nucleotides, the CDR3 is TGTGCCAGCACCGGGGCCAACGTCCTGACTTTC. The V and J genes are TRBV7-9 and TRBJ2-6; D is unresolved. V gave up 7 bases and J gave up 4 bases, with 2 bases separating them. The CDR3 spans 11 residues. The germline gives CDR1 SEHNR, CDR2 FQNEAQ (reference sequence).

The table lists this clonotype with a few counts. The chain is built from TRBV7-2 and TRBJ2-5; D possibly corresponds to TRBD2 (5 bases). Trimming cost V 5 bases and J 2 bases, with 15 bases left between them. This CDR3 region has 15 residues. From germline, CDR1 is SGHTA and CDR2 FQGNSA. The CDR3 region has the DNA TGTGCCAGCAGCCCCCAAGGGCAGCGGCAAGAGACCCAGTACTTC. Translation: CASSPQGQRQETQYF.

This clonotype has only a few counts. The rearrangement links TRBV5-1 to TRBJ2-2; no firm D call. Per the germline V gene, CDR1 is SGHRS and CDR2 is YFSETQ. The germline V and J ends were trimmed by 1 base and 4 bases, with 8 bases remaining between them. This CDR3 is 14 amino acids long. The CDR3 bases are TGCGCCAGCAGCTTGTCTGCGGCCACCGGGGAGCTGTTTTTT. It codes for CASSLSAATGELFF.